This TCR beta chain was sequenced during a study of cytomegalovirus exposure and HLA in healthy donors. TCRdb's table, derived via immunoSEQ multiplex PCR, lists solely in-frame clones and lacks some. The table shows approximately 70,000 clones, with 85% to 95% occurring only once. The CDR3 extends over 18 amino acids. The germline CDR1 and CDR2 sequences are SGDLS and YYNGEE. V lost 4 bases and J lost 0; bases outside the gene matches: 14. This sequence joins TRBV9 and TRBJ1-1; TRBD1 aligns across 8 bases. The specimen was PBMCs. The sequence derives from a woman aged 18-29 years in good health and CMV-seronegative. The CDR3 loop is CASSPYGTGPPMNTEAFF. CDR3 nucleotides: TGTGCCAGCAGCCCCTACGGGACAGGCCCGCCTATGAACACTGAAGCTTTCTTT.